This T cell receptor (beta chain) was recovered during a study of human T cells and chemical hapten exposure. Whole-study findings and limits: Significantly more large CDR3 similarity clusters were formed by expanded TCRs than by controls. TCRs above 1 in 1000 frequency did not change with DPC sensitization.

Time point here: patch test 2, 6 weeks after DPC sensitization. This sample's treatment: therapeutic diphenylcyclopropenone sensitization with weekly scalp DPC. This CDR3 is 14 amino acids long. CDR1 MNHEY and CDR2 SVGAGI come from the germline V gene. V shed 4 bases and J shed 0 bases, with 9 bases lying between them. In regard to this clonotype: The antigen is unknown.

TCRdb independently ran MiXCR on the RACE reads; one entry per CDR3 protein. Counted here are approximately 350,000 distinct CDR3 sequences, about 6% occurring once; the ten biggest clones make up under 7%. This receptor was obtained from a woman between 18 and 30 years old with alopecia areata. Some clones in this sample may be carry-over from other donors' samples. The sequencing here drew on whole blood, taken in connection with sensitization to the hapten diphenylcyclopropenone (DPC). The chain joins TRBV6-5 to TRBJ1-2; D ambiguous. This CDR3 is CASSFFGTNYGYTF. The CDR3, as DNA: TGTGCCAGCAGTTTCTTCGGAACTAACTATGGCTACACCTTC.